Below, one T cell receptor (beta chain) is given with its context. Its antigen is still unknown. No qualities accompany the bases; no much larger clone lies one base away. Healthy HIV-negative adults with no recently reported acute infections or vaccinations were included as donors. Every donor was a Caucasian adult residing in Nashville, Tennessee, USA. CD4+ T cells were enriched by magnetic negative selection; naive cells were then positively selected on CD45RA, and the negative fraction formed the memory subset. Blood was obtained by leukapheresis, after which PBMCs were separated by Ficoll-Histopaque density gradient centrifugation and cryopreserved in liquid nitrogen vapor phase. Analytical flow cytometry was used to check the purity and quantity of every magnetically sorted T cell population. From each sorted fraction, genomic DNA was isolated and quantified by UV absorbance on a Nanodrop 2000c.

CDR1 is given as SEHNR and CDR2 as FQNEAQ, both from the germline V gene (reference sequence). The CDR3 holds 14 amino acids from the cysteine to the phenylalanine. The only DNA kept is the CDR3, 42 bases in frame from the first base. The germline V and J ends show losses of 3 bases and 5 bases respectively, and no gene match explains 6 bases of the junction. The sample is drawn from a study of shared clonotypes between healthy human individuals (dated by TCRdb to 2018 to 2020). Looking at the study overall: The cohort included a few men and a couple of women between 18 and 49 years of age. For each donor, CD4 naive and CD4 memory were each given three plates, CD8 naive was given two plates, and CD8 memory was given one plate. Blood TCR repertoires of five healthy adults were deeply sequenced to estimate repertoire size and the extent of clonotype sharing between individuals. Different laboratories and diverse techniques were used to prepare libraries and sequence TCR repertoires, to increase sequencing depth and limit assay-specific biases. Each donor's leukapheresis produced roughly between about 0.8 and 8.9 billion PBMCs.

Using the deep immunoSEQ assay, TCR CDR3 regions were amplified from genomic DNA by multiplex PCR. For each cell subset, the extracted genomic DNA was distributed evenly across all wells of several immunoSEQ 96-well plates, and each plate served as one replicate. For sorted subsets, each replicate PCR was loaded with 200 ng genomic DNA, equivalent to roughly 30,000 T cell genomes. The purified libraries were quantified using a Qubit 3.0 fluorometer, sized with a Bioanalyzer 2100, and then quantified again using the KAPA Library Quantification kit. Each immunoSEQ 96-well plate was sequenced on its own single-read 150-cycle Illumina NextSeq 550 flow cell. In the source study's methods: The immunoSEQ output contained only junctional sequences without quality scores, so filtering could not match that applied to full-length reads. To assign V/J genes and CDR3, sequences were annotated against IMGT germline references using PyIR, a Python wrapper for IgBLAST v1.9. Reads were filtered out if the reads had weak V/J assignments (E-value above 1e-6), no CDR3, stop codons, out-of-frame junctions, or ambiguous translated residues. A V3J clonotype was defined by an identical inferred V gene, J gene, and CDR3 amino acid sequence. To compute the percentage overlap between repertoires, the number of shared unique clonotypes was divided by the size of the smaller repertoire. Repertoire richness was assessed with RTK rarefaction, the Chao1 estimator, and Recon v2.1 estimates of unobserved clonotypes. For all TCRbeta clonotypes obtained by the gDNA method from several donors, generation probabilities were computed with OLGA. TCRdb re-hosts the immuneACCESS table, in-frame sequences only. Its copies lack some clones; in the studies checked, an unresolved V gene accounts for under half of them, and the cause for the rest is not known. V, J and clone size were drawn from that table, and D and trimming were deduced from the DNA. The sample data list over 1.4 million clones, and roughly 95% of these were observed just once. Approximately 1.1% of the sample is in the top ten clones.

Results and caveats for the whole study, not just this receptor: Because the study included a small number of donors, the genetic and exposure-history diversity represented was limited. Around 5.4% of naive CD4, 3% to 4% of naive CD8, around 2.3% of memory CD4, and around 0.42% of memory CD8 clonotypes were shared across several donors. Sampling was restricted to blood, and TCR repertoires in tissues likely differ from the TCR repertoires found in blood. Naive subsets generally had larger estimated clonotype richness than memory subsets did. Incomplete sequencing was indicated by rarefaction of sorted-subset datasets, despite the large sequencing depth. Higher generation probabilities were observed for clonotypes shared by all four sorted-subset donors than for non-shared clonotypes. Pairwise subsampling indicated that sequencing depth was expected to affect the degree of clonotype sharing among donors.

Here the chain combines TRBV7-9 and TRBJ2-7, with 8 bases in between that match TRBD2. The clonotype originates from a man aged 25-40 years in good health. The sequenced material came from naive CD4+ T cells sorted from blood. The intended sense of this specimen's cell subset or site label: CD45RA+ positively selected. The CDR3 corresponds to CASSFTGLAHEQYF. The DNA sequence is as follows: TGTGCCAGCAGCTTTACCGGACTAGCCCACGAGCAGTACTTC.